These T cell receptor beta chains were read from a single sample in a study of molecular identifiers for immune sequencing clone quantification. MiXCR, run by TCRdb on the PCR reads, gives a single entry per CDR3 protein. The table lists just under 650,000 distinct CDR3 sequences, nearly 20% of them singletons. Sequencing input: naive CD8+ T cells from blood, with Jurkat cell RNA spiked in. Receptor source: a human donor in good health. Some libraries in this study had Jurkat cell RNA spiked in. The CDR3 runs from the conserved cysteine through the conserved F or W. Each record gives: J gene, V gene, D gene, CDR3 length, clone size, CDR3 protein, CDR3 DNA. A D gene is named only where the DNA matches it firmly. Not every row has a clone size; where given, it reads once, few, many or a size class.

>TRBJ2-7|TRBV5-1|.|14|many
CASSLWDSIYEQYF
TGCGCCAGCAGTTTATGGGACTCGATTTACGAGCAGTACTTC
>TRBJ2-2|TRBV20-1|TRBD2|17|many
CSARVSGRALDTGELFF
TGCAGTGCTAGAGTTAGCGGGAGGGCCCTCGACACCGGGGAGCTGTTTTTT
>TRBJ2-5|TRBV7-9|.|16|.
CASSSNFLGGRETQYF
TGTGCCAGCAGCAGCAATTTTTTGGGAGGACGAGAGACCCAGTACTTC
>TRBJ2-7|TRBV7-3|TRBD2|15|many
CASSVELAGGYEQYF
TGTGCCAGCAGCGTGGAGTTAGCGGGAGGCTACGAGCAGTACTTC
>TRBJ2-4|TRBV7-2|TRBD2|18|many
CASSLARLAGQDFDIQYF
TGTGCCAGCAGCTTAGCGCGGCTAGCGGGCCAGGATTTTGACATTCAGTACTTC
>TRBJ2-6|TRBV7-9|TRBD1|18|.
CASSLVTGGSPGANVLTF
TGTGCCAGCAGCTTAGTTACAGGGGGTAGCCCTGGGGCCAACGTCCTGACTTTC
>TRBJ2-2|TRBV6-1|TRBD1|17|many
CASSDPWDRTSPGELFF
TGTGCCAGCAGTGACCCATGGGACAGGACCAGTCCCGGGGAGCTGTTTTTT
>TRBJ2-3|TRBV20-1|TRBD2|14|many
CSVPSGGATDTQYF
TGCAGTGTTCCTAGCGGGGGGGCGACAGATACGCAGTATTTT
>TRBJ2-3|TRBV5-1|TRBD2|18|many
CASSLVSGTTILTDTQYF
TGCGCCAGCAGCTTGGTCTCCGGGACTACGATACTCACAGATACGCAGTATTTT
>TRBJ1-5|TRBV28|.|13|many
CASSLKVSRPQHF
TGTGCCAGCAGTTTGAAGGTTTCGAGGCCCCAGCATTTT
>TRBJ2-1|TRBV10-1|.|9|many
CASDYEQFF
TGCGCCAGCGACTATGAGCAGTTCTTC
>TRBJ1-2|TRBV9|.|16|.
CASSVAIGGRDYGYTF
TGTGCCAGCAGCGTAGCTATAGGGGGGCGAGACTATGGCTACACCTTC
>TRBJ2-3|TRBV24-1|.|13|many
CATTSGNTDTQYF
TGTGCCACCACCAGCGGAAACACAGATACGCAGTATTTT
>TRBJ2-2|TRBV5-1|.|17|.
CASSSGLAGTNTGELFF
TGCGCCAGCAGCTCCGGGCTGGCGGGGACGAACACCGGGGAGCTGTTTTTT
>TRBJ1-2|TRBV4-1|.|14|many
CASSQVGEGYGYTF
TGCGCCAGCAGCCAAGTTGGGGAGGGCTATGGCTACACCTTC
>TRBJ1-1|TRBV7-2|.|13|many
CASRVRGYTEAFF
TGTGCCAGCAGGGTACGTGGATACACTGAAGCTTTCTTT
>TRBJ1-2|TRBV4-3|.|17|many
CASSQVEKGADNYGYTF
TGCGCCAGCAGCCAAGTGGAGAAAGGGGCAGATAACTATGGCTACACCTTC
>TRBJ2-7|TRBV5-4|.|12|many
CASSLFGGEQYF
TGTGCCAGCAGCTTGTTCGGCGGAGAGCAGTACTTC
>TRBJ2-5|TRBV25-1|.|13|many
CASSQAFQETQYF
TGTGCCAGCAGCCAGGCCTTTCAAGAGACCCAGTACTTC
>TRBJ1-1|TRBV7-9|.|13|few
CASRGGRNTEAFF
TGTGCCAGCAGGGGTGGGAGGAACACTGAAGCTTTCTTT
>TRBJ2-5|TRBV4-1|TRBD2|14|few
CASSSVSGRETQYF
TGCGCCAGCAGCTCCGTAAGCGGGAGGGAGACCCAGTACTTC
>TRBJ1-3|TRBV28|TRBD1|15|many
CASSFYRGAGNTIYF
TGTGCCAGCAGTTTTTACAGGGGAGCCGGAAACACCATATATTTT
>TRBJ2-3|TRBV13|.|14|many
CASSFEAGADTQYF
TGTGCCAGCAGCTTTGAGGCCGGGGCAGATACGCAGTATTTT
>TRBJ2-7|TRBV5-4|TRBD1|15|.
CASSFGQGVSYEQYF
TGTGCCAGCAGTTTTGGACAGGGGGTTTCCTACGAGCAGTACTTC
>TRBJ2-3|TRBV24-1|.|15|many
CATSDGGLRTDTQYF
TGTGCCACCAGTGATGGGGGTCTGCGCACAGATACGCAGTATTTT
>TRBJ2-7|TRBV7-8|.|14|few
CASSSLGRTYEQYF
TGTGCCAGCAGCTCCCTGGGAAGAACCTACGAGCAGTACTTC
>TRBJ2-5|TRBV9|TRBD1|17|few
CASSVAAGGSLQETQYF
TGTGCCAGCAGCGTAGCGGCAGGGGGAAGTTTACAAGAGACCCAGTACTTC
>TRBJ1-1|TRBV4-1|TRBD1|17|many
CASSHPRAGGAGTEAFF
TGCGCCAGCAGCCACCCCAGGGCAGGGGGCGCGGGCACTGAAGCTTTCTTT
>TRBJ2-7|TRBV12-3/TRBV12-4|.|14|few
CASSLAHPPYEQYF
TGTGCCAGCAGTTTAGCGCATCCCCCATACGAGCAGTACTTC
>TRBJ1-4|TRBV6-5|.|14|many
CASSFRISGEKLFF
TGTGCCAGCAGTTTCAGAATAAGCGGGGAAAAACTGTTTTTT
>TRBJ2-7|TRBV19|.|13|many
CASSAGASYEQYF
TGTGCCAGTAGTGCCGGGGCCTCCTACGAGCAGTACTTC
>TRBJ1-4|TRBV27|.|14|many
CASSSWGVNEKLFF
TGTGCCAGCAGTTCGTGGGGGGTTAATGAAAAACTGTTTTTT
>TRBJ2-1|TRBV20-1|.|16|many
CSANPTGRTFYNEQFF
TGCAGTGCCAACCCTACGGGGAGGACGTTTTACAATGAGCAGTTCTTC
>TRBJ2-1|TRBV4-3|.|15|.
CASSQGSRIYNEQFF
TGCGCCAGCAGCCAAGGATCCCGAATATACAATGAGCAGTTCTTC
>TRBJ2-2|TRBV20-1|.|14|many
CSARVDWNTGELFF
TGCAGTGCTAGAGTGGACTGGAACACCGGGGAGCTGTTTTTT
>TRBJ2-7|TRBV28|TRBD1|15|many
CASSNRDRDRGEQYF
TGTGCCAGCAGTAACCGGGACAGGGACCGTGGGGAGCAGTACTTC